The rows below give T cell receptor beta chains drawn from one sample of a study of cytomegalovirus exposure and HLA in healthy donors. Sequencing was performed with immunoSEQ multiplex PCR; in TCRdb, only in-frame clones are kept and a portion is missing. The sample carries some 190,000 clones, roughly 80% recorded once. Specimen: PBMCs. The receptors were sampled from a girl aged 10 to 17 in good health and CMV-seropositive. Each CDR3 is given with its conserved first and last residue. The order of the fields is CDR3 length, clone size, D gene, V gene, J gene, CDR3 protein, CDR3 DNA. The D gene is left open where the match is weak. The size entry is marked missing in some rows and otherwise reads once, few, many or a size class.

13	NA	NA	TRBV6-5	TRBJ2-3	CASSSGSTDTQYF	TGTGCCAGCAGTAGCGGTAGCACAGATACGCAGTATTTT
15	NA	NA	TRBV27	TRBJ2-7	CASSQTRTGTYEQYF	TGTGCCAGCAGCCAAACACGGACTGGCACCTACGAGCAGTACTTC
13	NA	TRBD1	TRBV4-1	TRBJ1-1	CASSRVQGQRAFF	TGCGCCAGCAGCCGAGTCCAGGGACAGAGAGCTTTCTTT
14	NA	NA	TRBV10-3	TRBJ1-5	CAISDNSLYQPQHF	TGTGCCATCAGTGACAATAGCTTGTATCAGCCCCAGCATTTT
15	NA	NA	TRBV5-8	TRBJ2-7	CASSLGARAAHEQYF	TGTGCCAGCAGCTTGGGGGCGCGAGCAGCTCACGAGCAGTACTTC
15	NA	NA	TRBV27	TRBJ2-7	CASSLGGAEVYEQYF	TGTGCCAGCAGTTTAGGGGGGGCGGAGGTCTACGAGCAGTACTTC
15	NA	NA	TRBV18	TRBJ1-1	CASSPPNGEITEAFF	TGTGCCAGCTCACCACCGAACGGGGAAATCACTGAAGCTTTCTTT
14	NA	TRBD1	TRBV29-1	TRBJ2-7	CSVKGAPVSYEQYF	TGCAGCGTCAAGGGGGCCCCCGTCTCCTACGAGCAGTACTTC
13	NA	NA	TRBV6-5	TRBJ2-2	CASSYRGTGELFF	TGTGCCAGCAGCTACCGGGGCACCGGGGAGCTGTTTTTT
16	NA	NA	TRBV11-2	TRBJ2-2	CASSLEFIWGPGELFF	TGTGCCAGCAGCTTAGAATTTATATGGGGCCCCGGGGAGCTGTTTTTT
16	NA	NA	TRBV13	TRBJ2-2	CASSLPSRANTGELFF	TGTGCCAGCAGCTTACCCTCCCGGGCGAACACCGGGGAGCTGTTTTTT
14	NA	NA	TRBV11-3	TRBJ1-1	CASSLAGVNTEAFF	TGTGCCAGCAGCTTAGCTGGAGTGAACACTGAAGCTTTCTTT
19	NA	TRBD1	TRBV7-9	TRBJ2-6	CASSLYKWDRGTGANVLTF	TGTGCCAGCAGCTTATATAAATGGGACAGGGGAACTGGGGCCAACGTCCTGACTTTC
14	NA	TRBD2	TRBV29-1	TRBJ2-4	CSVGGVLAKNIQYF	TGCAGCGTGGGGGGGGTGTTAGCCAAAAACATTCAGTACTTC
15	NA	TRBD2	TRBV6-5	TRBJ2-1	CASSYSSGSSNEQFF	TGTGCCAGCAGTTACTCAAGCGGGAGTAGCAATGAGCAGTTCTTC
14	NA	TRBD1	TRBV11-2	TRBJ2-7	CASRAPGTGVEQYF	TGTGCCAGCAGGGCACCCGGGACAGGGGTCGAGCAGTACTTC
14	NA	TRBD1	TRBV6-5	TRBJ2-7	CASSRRTGGYEQYF	TGTGCCAGCAGCCGCCGGACAGGGGGCTACGAGCAGTACTTC
15	NA	NA	TRBV7-2	TRBJ2-6	CASSLSHSGANVLTF	TGTGCCAGCAGCTTATCCCATTCTGGGGCCAACGTCCTGACTTTC
16	NA	TRBD2	TRBV7-8	TRBJ2-1	CASSLAHLAAYNEQFF	TGTGCCAGCAGCTTAGCGCACCTAGCGGCTTACAATGAGCAGTTCTTC
13	NA	NA	TRBV29-1	TRBJ2-7	CSVELGPTYEQYF	TGCAGCGTTGAATTGGGGCCCACCTACGAGCAGTACTTC
15	NA	TRBD2	TRBV10-1	TRBJ2-1	CASSVASGFYNEQFF	TGCGCCAGCAGTGTGGCTAGCGGATTTTACAATGAGCAGTTCTTC
16	NA	NA	TRBV13	TRBJ2-1	CASSLGGRGPYFEQFF	TGTGCCAGCAGCTTAGGAGGCAGGGGCCCGTACTTTGAGCAGTTCTTC
9	once	NA	TRBV29-1	TRBJ1-2	CSVEGGYTF	TGCAGCGTTGAGGGCGGCTACACCTTC
14	NA	TRBD2	TRBV7-6	TRBJ2-7	CASSLSSGPNEQYF	TGTGCCAGCAGCTTATCTAGCGGGCCTAACGAGCAGTACTTC
16	NA	TRBD2	TRBV6-6	TRBJ2-7	CASSSSGLAGPLKQYF	TGTGCCAGCAGCTCCTCCGGACTAGCGGGGCCCCTCAAGCAGTACTTC
13	NA	NA	TRBV9	TRBJ1-4	CASSVGVNEKLFF	TGTGCCAGCAGCGTAGGAGTGAACGAAAAACTGTTTTTT
13	NA	NA	TRBV2	TRBJ1-4	CASRTGLNEKLFF	TGTGCCAGCAGAACAGGGCTTAATGAAAAACTGTTTTTT
15	NA	TRBD2	TRBV29-1	TRBJ2-7	CSVRAGVRSTYEQYF	TGCAGCGTTCGGGCGGGAGTAAGGTCGACTTACGAGCAGTACTTC
14	NA	TRBD1	TRBV7-2	TRBJ1-2	CASSSDRADYGYTF	TGTGCCAGCAGCTCAGACAGGGCGGACTATGGCTACACCTTC
14	NA	NA	TRBV5-4	TRBJ2-5	CASSLVATRETQYF	TGTGCCAGCAGCTTGGTGGCCACACGAGAGACCCAGTACTTC
15	NA	NA	TRBV14	TRBJ1-1	CASSPLGVGNTEAFF	TGTGCCAGCAGCCCTTTAGGGGTGGGTAACACTGAAGCTTTCTTT
17	NA	TRBD1	TRBV11-2	TRBJ2-1	CASSSNRGLLYYNEQFF	TGTGCCAGCAGCTCAAACAGGGGGCTCCTCTACTACAATGAGCAGTTCTTC
19	NA	TRBD2	TRBV2	TRBJ2-5	CASSVSGTSVTNSAETQYF	TGTGCCAGCAGTGTTTCAGGGACTAGCGTGACAAACAGCGCAGAGACCCAGTACTTC
14	NA	TRBD1	TRBV2	TRBJ2-1	CASRLRTGDNEQFF	TGTGCCAGCAGACTCCGGACAGGCGACAATGAGCAGTTCTTC
16	NA	TRBD2	TRBV4-3	TRBJ2-3	CASSQDGGGPTDTQYF	TGCGCCAGCAGCCAAGACGGCGGGGGTCCCACAGATACGCAGTATTTT
15	NA	TRBD2	TRBV6-1	TRBJ2-7	CASRWPGLAGYEQYF	TGTGCCAGCAGATGGCCGGGACTAGCGGGCTACGAGCAGTACTTC
13	few	NA	TRBV27	TRBJ2-1	CASSFRDLNEQFF	TGTGCCAGCAGTTTTCGGGACTTAAATGAGCAGTTCTTC